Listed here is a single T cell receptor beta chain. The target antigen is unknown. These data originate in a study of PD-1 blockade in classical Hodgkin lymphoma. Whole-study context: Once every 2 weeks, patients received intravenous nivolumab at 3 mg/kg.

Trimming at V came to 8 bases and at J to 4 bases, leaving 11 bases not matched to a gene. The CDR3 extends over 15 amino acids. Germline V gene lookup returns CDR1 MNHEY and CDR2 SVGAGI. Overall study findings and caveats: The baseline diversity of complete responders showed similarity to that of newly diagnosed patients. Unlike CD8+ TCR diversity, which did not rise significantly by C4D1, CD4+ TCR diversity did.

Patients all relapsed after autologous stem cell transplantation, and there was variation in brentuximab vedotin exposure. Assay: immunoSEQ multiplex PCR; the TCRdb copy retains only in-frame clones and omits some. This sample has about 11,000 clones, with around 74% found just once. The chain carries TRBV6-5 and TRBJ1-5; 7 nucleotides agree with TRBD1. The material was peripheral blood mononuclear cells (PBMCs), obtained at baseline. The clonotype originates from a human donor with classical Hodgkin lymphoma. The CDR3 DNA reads TGTGCCAGCCTTGGGGCAGGGGGACTAAATCAGCCCCAGCATTTT. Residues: CASLGAGGLNQPQHF.